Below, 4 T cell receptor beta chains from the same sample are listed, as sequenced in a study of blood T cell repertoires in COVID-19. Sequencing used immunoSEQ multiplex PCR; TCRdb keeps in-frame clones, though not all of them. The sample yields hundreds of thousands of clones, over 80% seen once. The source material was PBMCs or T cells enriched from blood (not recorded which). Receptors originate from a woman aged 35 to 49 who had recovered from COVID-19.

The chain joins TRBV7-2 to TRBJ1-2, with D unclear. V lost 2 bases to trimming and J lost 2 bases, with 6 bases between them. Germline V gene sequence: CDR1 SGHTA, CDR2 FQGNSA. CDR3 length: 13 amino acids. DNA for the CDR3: TGTGCCAGCAGCTTAATAGAGAACTATGGCTACACCTTC. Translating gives CASSLIENYGYTF.

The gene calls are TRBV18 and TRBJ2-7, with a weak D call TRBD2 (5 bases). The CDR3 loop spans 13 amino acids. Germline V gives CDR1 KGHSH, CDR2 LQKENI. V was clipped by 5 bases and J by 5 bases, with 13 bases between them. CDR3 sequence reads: CASSRREIDEQYF. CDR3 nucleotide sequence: TGTGCCAGCTCAAGACGGGAAATCGACGAGCAGTACTTC.

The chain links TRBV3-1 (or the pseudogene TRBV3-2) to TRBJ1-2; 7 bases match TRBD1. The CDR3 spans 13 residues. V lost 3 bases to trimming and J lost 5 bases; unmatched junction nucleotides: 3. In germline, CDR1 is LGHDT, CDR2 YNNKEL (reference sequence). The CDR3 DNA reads TGTGCCAGCAGCCAGTTGACAGGGTATGGCTACACCTTC. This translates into CASSQLTGYGYTF.

The CDR3 reads CASSEGTGGGQYV. As DNA, the CDR3 is TGTGCCAGCAGCGAGGGGACAGGGGGCGGGCAGTACGTC. The chain couples TRBV6-5 to TRBJ2-7; 12 bases are shared with TRBD1. J lost 9 bases, V lost 6 bases, and 6 bases had no gene match. From germline, CDR1 is MNHEY and CDR2 SVGAGI. This CDR3 contains 13 residues.